The clone carrying this T cell receptor beta chain was counted many times. The data are from a study of regulatory T cells in long-lasting Graves disease. Germline V gene data show CDR1 as SNHLY and CDR2 as FYNNEI. Trimming removed 6 bases from V and 0 bases from J, with 8 bases in between. The length of the CDR3 is 13 residues. With iRepertoire HTBI primers and Arm-PCR of CDR3 regions, TCR beta libraries were built. MiXCR, applied by TCRdb to the multiplex PCR reads, yields one record per CDR3 protein. In the table there are some 450,000 distinct CDR3 sequences, 23% of which are singletons. Stated time point: persistent/refractory GD, antithyroid drugs over 5 years with positive TRAb. Scientists built the TCR library using RNA that was extracted from PBMCs. Patients were from an endocrinology department in Xi'an, China.

Sequencing used peripheral blood mononuclear cells (PBMCs), obtained when the disease was refractory, from a patient treated with antithyroid drugs. The sequence came from a female donor with Graves disease. The chain uses TRBV2 and TRBJ1-1; no clear D. CDR3 DNA sequence: TGTGCCAGCAGGGAAACACTGAACACTGAAGCTTTCTTT. Translated, it gives CASRETLNTEAFF.